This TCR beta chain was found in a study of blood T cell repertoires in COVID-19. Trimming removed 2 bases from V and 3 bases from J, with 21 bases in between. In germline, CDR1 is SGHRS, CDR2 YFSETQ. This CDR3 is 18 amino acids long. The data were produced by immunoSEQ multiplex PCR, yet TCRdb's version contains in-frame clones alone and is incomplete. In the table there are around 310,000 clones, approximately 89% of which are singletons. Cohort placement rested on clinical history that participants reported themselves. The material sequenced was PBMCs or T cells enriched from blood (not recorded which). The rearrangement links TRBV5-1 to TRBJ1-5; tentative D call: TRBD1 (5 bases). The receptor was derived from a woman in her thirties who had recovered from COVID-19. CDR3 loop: CASSLPLGVRAFNQPQHF. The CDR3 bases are TGCGCCAGCAGCTTACCTCTAGGGGTCAGGGCTTTCAATCAGCCCCAGCATTTT.